This T cell receptor beta chain was sequenced for a study of T cell responses to AZD1222 COVID-19 vaccine. Repertoires were generated with immunoSEQ multiplex PCR, while TCRdb's copy carries only in-frame clones and drops some. Of about 150,000 clones listed, 90% were seen once; the top ten hold approximately 1.8%. Study-level findings and limits: The reported proportion of spike-specific TCRs targeting unmutated variant regions was nearly half. There were vaccine-associated CD4 TCRs across spike, dominant at 160-218 and 743-854. Possibly, clonal diversity was underestimated; donors were largely white British and included more females. Repertoires were collected only later (after the peak T cell response had occurred).

With regard to this clone: Its antigen is unidentified.

This CDR3 is 15 amino acids long. J was trimmed by 8 bases and V by 6 bases; bases with no gene match: 11. Germline CDR1 reads SEHNR; CDR2 reads FQNEAQ (reference sequence). This material consisted of peripheral blood, taken on day 0 of AZD1222 vaccination. This TCR derives from an adult in good health. The chain links TRBV7-9 to TRBJ2-1; 9 nucleotides agree with TRBD1. This CDR3 is CASSGGQGGLDEQFF. CDR3 nucleotide sequence: TGTGCCAGCAGTGGGGGACAGGGTGGTCTCGATGAGCAGTTCTTC.